Sequencing of this T cell receptor beta chain was carried out in a study of post-analysis software for immune sequencing data. Study results and caveats: Controls had lower frequencies than patients of roughly five TRBV segments, which included TRBV5-6, TRBV5-1 and TRBV20-1.

Unique molecular identifiers were present in the TCR beta cDNA libraries. TCRdb called the PCR reads again in MiXCR, with one record for every CDR3 protein. The profile shows some 700,000 distinct CDR3 sequences, 55% to 60% of them singletons. Remarks on this clonotype: Its antigen is not known.

The V gene lost 2 bases and the J gene lost 0 bases, with 11 bases spanning the gap. Germline V CDR1 and CDR2: MNHEY, SVGEGT. The CDR3 has 16 residues. The chain is built from TRBV6-2 or TRBV6-3 and TRBJ1-5; a possible D gene is TRBD1 (5 bases). The source is a girl aged 2-15 years with multiple sclerosis. The sequenced material came from blood. CDR3 sequence (DNA): TGTGCCAGCAGTTACATGGGGGGTACTAGCAATCAGCCCCAGCATTTT. As protein: CASSYMGGTSNQPQHF.